This T cell receptor beta chain was identified during a study of long-term antiretroviral therapy in people with HIV. A word on this clone: What it binds is unknown.

Study-level results: Blood in the study was drawn between the mid-2000s and the late 2010s, possibly under older ART regimens, which may be less effective than current ones. Absence of data on ART adherence, viral resistance or therapy changes was noted.

Sequencing relied on immunoSEQ assay v3.0, run at survey level. Libraries were prepared by immunoSEQ multiplex PCR; TCRdb keeps only in-frame clonotypes and omits some of them. In the table there are 20,000 to 25,000 clones, about four fifths of which are singletons. The CDR3 is 13 amino acids. CDR1 and CDR2 (germline): SEHNR, FQNEAQ (reference sequence). Trimming stripped 4 bases from V and 6 bases from J, with 13 bases between. Source: unsorted PBMCs, taken 0.2 years after starting antiretroviral therapy. This receptor was taken from a woman in her 30s with HIV. The rearrangement links TRBV7-9 to TRBJ2-7; perhaps D is TRBD1 or TRBD2 (5 bases each). The CDR3 spells CASSSGQGPEQYV. Written as DNA, the CDR3 is TGTGCCAGCAGCTCGGGGCAGGGTCCCGAGCAGTACGTC.